Presented here are 16 T cell receptor beta chains from one specimen sequenced in a study of T and B cells in COVID-19 patients. Multiplex PCR with BIOMED2 TRB-A/B primer pools amplified TRB rearrangements. TCRdb re-called the multiplex PCR reads through MiXCR, storing one row per CDR3 protein. This table has several thousand distinct CDR3 sequences, approximately 26% appearing once. Blood genomic DNA input for TRB amplification was 250-500 ng. Sequenced: blood. These receptor sequences come from a human donor with active COVID-19.

This clonotype was seen only a few times. J is TRBJ2-1 and V is TRBV7-9; 9 bases fit TRBD2. V lost 6 bases, J lost 5 bases, and 8 bases stayed unmatched. CDR3 length: 15 amino acids. The germline V gene has CDR1 SEHNR and CDR2 FQNEAQ (reference sequence). The CDR3 DNA reads as TGTGCCAGCAGACCTAGCGGGAACGCACACAATGAGCAGTTCTTC. Translating it yields CASRPSGNAHNEQFF.

The gene calls are TRBV30 and TRBJ1-1, with unresolved D. V lost 4 bases, J lost 6 bases, and 15 bases lay in between. Germline V gene sequence: CDR1 GTSNPN, CDR2 SVGIG (reference sequence). The CDR3 length is 13 residues. The DNA of the CDR3 is TGTGCCTGGAAGGGAGGGTACCTCGCTGAAGCTTTCTTT. Encoded protein: CAWKGGYLAEAFF.

The chain employs TRBV20-1 and TRBJ2-5; 9 bases map to TRBD2. V lost 6 bases to trimming and J lost 2 bases; unmatched junction nucleotides: 16. Germline loops: CDR1 DFQATT, CDR2 SNEGSKA (reference sequence). The CDR3 spans 17 residues. This chain's CDR3 is CSAAGGSGSSRQETQYF. The DNA of the CDR3 is TGCAGTGCCGCGGGGGGTAGCGGGAGCTCCAGGCAAGAGACCCAGTACTTC.

V gene TRBV27 combines with J gene TRBJ2-1, with 9 bases lining up with TRBD2. The junction had 9 bases not matched to a gene; V was cut back by 1 base and J by 5 bases. The CDR3 is 17 amino acids. Germline V gives CDR1 MNHEY, CDR2 SMNVEV (reference sequence). CDR3 in DNA: TGTGCCAGCAGTTTATTTTACGGCGGGGGGGATAACAATGAGCAGTTCTTC. This encodes CASSLFYGGGDNNEQFF.

This clonotype is categorized as large. The chain joins TRBV29-1 to TRBJ2-1; D unresolved. Germline V lookup: CDR1 SQVTM, CDR2 ANQGSEA. The length of the CDR3 is 11 residues. V was clipped by 6 bases and J by 6 bases, with 9 bases between them. This chain's CDR3 is CSVVPPNEQFF. DNA for the CDR3: TGCAGCGTCGTTCCCCCCAATGAGCAGTTCTTC.

The table lists this clonotype with a few counts. V is TRBV5-1 and J is TRBJ2-7; D not certain. The CDR3 is 13 amino acids. V gave up 0 bases and J gave up 7 bases, with 11 bases separating them. The germline V gene encodes CDR1 SGHRS and CDR2 YFSETQ. CDR3 sequence: CASSLVEGMEQYF. CDR3 coding DNA: TGCGCCAGCAGCTTGGTTGAAGGGATGGAGCAGTACTTC.

This clonotype occurred many times. The chain links TRBV19 to TRBJ1-1; no firm D call. Per germline, CDR1 LNHDA and CDR2 SQIVND (reference sequence). The CDR3 consists of 12 residues. Trimming removed 8 bases from V and 1 base from J, with 8 bases in between. CDR3 sequence (DNA): TGTGCCAGTCATGGAGGGAACACTGAAGCTTTCTTT. Translated, it gives CASHGGNTEAFF. Variable domain in full (rest from reference TRBV19 and TRBJ1-1): DGGITQSPKYLFRKEGQNVTLSCEQNLNHDAMYWYRQDPGQGLRLIYYSQIVNDFQKGDIAEGYSVSREKKESFPLTVTSAQKNPTAFYLCASHGGNTEAFFGQGTRLTVV.

Within the sample, this clonotype is medium-sized (0.01 to 0.1%). The chain combines TRBV27 with TRBJ2-3, with D hard to call. CDR3 length: 11 amino acids. Trimming removed 3 bases from V and 5 bases from J, with 3 bases in between. Germline assignment: CDR1 MNHEY and CDR2 SMNVEV (reference sequence). CDR3 in amino acids: CASSFIDTQYF. CDR3 bases: TGTGCCAGCAGTTTCATAGATACGCAGTATTTT.

In this sample, this clonotype turned up a few times. The chain couples TRBV12-3 or TRBV12-4 to TRBJ2-6, with a weak D call TRBD2 (5 bases). The V end was cut by 8 bases, the J end by 2 bases, with 13 bases between. The CDR3 has 15 residues. CDR3 coding DNA: TGTGCCAGCCATCACGGGGTTACTGGGGCCAACGTCCTGACTTTC. This translates into CASHHGVTGANVLTF.

This clonotype is medium-sized within its sample. This chain connects TRBV5-6 to TRBJ2-7, with D tentatively TRBD1 (6 bases). The CDR3 runs to 13 residues. The V gene's germline CDR1 is SGHDT and CDR2 YYEEEE. Trimming took 0 bases from V and 3 from J, leaving 7 bases between them. In DNA form, the CDR3 reads TGTGCCAGCAGCTTGGTACAGGGCTACGAGCAGTACTTC. Its translation is CASSLVQGYEQYF.

This clonotype was recorded a few times. This chain connects TRBV6-6 to TRBJ1-6; 11 bases are shared with TRBD1. The trim removed 2 bases at V and 9 bases at J, leaving 0 bases unmatched. The CDR3 has 14 amino acids. Germline V gene data show CDR1 as MNHNY and CDR2 as SVGAGI (reference sequence). Written as DNA, the CDR3 is TGTGCCAGCAGTTACGGGACAGGGGGTTCACCCCTCCACTTT. It codes for CASSYGTGGSPLHF.

This CDR3 reads CASRGDPVPYEQYF. For the CDR3, the DNA is TGCGCCAGCAGGGGGGACCCGGTCCCCTACGAGCAGTACTTC. The chain joins TRBV5-1 to TRBJ2-7; possibly TRBD1 or TRBD2 for D (5 bases each). V was trimmed by 5 bases and J by 2 bases, leaving 14 bases between them. The germline gives CDR1 SGHRS, CDR2 YFSETQ. The CDR3 extends over 14 amino acids.

This chain links TRBV5-6 with TRBJ2-7, with 10 positions matching TRBD2. The CDR3 covers 16 residues. With 2 bases clipped from V and 2 bases from J, the junction kept 7 bases outside the gene matches. Germline values: CDR1 SGHDT, CDR2 YYEEEE. The CDR3 reads CASSFNLAGDTYEQYF. CDR3 nucleotides: TGTGCCAGCAGCTTTAATCTAGCGGGAGACACCTACGAGCAGTACTTC.

This sequence joins TRBV5-1 and TRBJ1-1; D gene unclear. This CDR3 spans 13 amino acids. The germline gives CDR1 SGHRS, CDR2 YFSETQ. V shed 5 bases and J shed 2 bases, with 10 bases lying between them. CDR3 sequence (DNA): TGCGCCAGCAGACAGAATCCAAACACTGAAGCTTTCTTT. Amino acid sequence: CASRQNPNTEAFF.

This clonotype came up a few times. V gene TRBV7-2 combines with J gene TRBJ2-3; D possibly corresponds to TRBD2 (5 bases). This CDR3 region has 14 residues. Germline-derived CDR1 and CDR2 are SGHTA and FQGNSA. V was shortened by 7 bases and J by 3 bases, with 14 bases between the two germline ends. CDR3 nucleotides: TGTGCCAGCAACCCGGGGATAGGAACAGATACGCAGTATTTT. Translating gives CASNPGIGTDTQYF.

This clonotype was observed a few times. The V call is TRBV4-3, the J call TRBJ2-3; a possible D gene is TRBD1 (5 bases). The CDR3 has 15 residues. Germline CDR1 LGHNA, CDR2 YSLEER. Trimming removed 4 bases at V and 7 bases at J, with 18 bases between. This chain's CDR3 is CASSPARGSGNTQYF. The CDR3 coding sequence is TGCGCCAGCAGCCCCGCCCGTGGATCAGGGAATACGCAGTATTTT.